The clone carrying this T cell receptor beta chain was recorded many times. What it binds is unknown. The TCRbeta library incorporated unique molecular identifiers. TCRdb fed the PCR reads into MiXCR, producing one record per CDR3 protein. The sample shows 200,000 to 250,000 distinct CDR3 sequences, 6.5% to 9% of them seen only once. This entry belongs to a study of T-cell reconstitution after alpha-beta-depleted transplantation in children. Trimming took 3 bases from V and 6 from J, leaving 3 bases between them. The CDR3 length is 10 residues. Germline V gene data show CDR1 as SNHLY and CDR2 as FYNNEI. Study conclusions and caveats: T-cell counts and diversity at one year following transplant were attributed mainly to newly produced T cells. Some patients' high day-60 TCRbeta diversity was traced to surviving recipient T cells and thymic progenitors. Several hundred expanded graft clones reportedly supplied alpha-beta T cells about two months after transplant.

The material was PBMCs, mostly from graft donor cells, obtained 180 days after TCRalphabeta/CD19-depleted stem cell transplant. The chain uses TRBV2 and TRBJ2-7; D is undetermined. The source is a male patient aged 5 to 17 who had a stem cell transplant for acute lymphoblastic leukemia, so the T cells may come from the graft donor. DNA of the CDR3: TGTGCCAGCAGTGAGGCCGAGCAGTACTTC. Its protein product is CASSEAEQYF.